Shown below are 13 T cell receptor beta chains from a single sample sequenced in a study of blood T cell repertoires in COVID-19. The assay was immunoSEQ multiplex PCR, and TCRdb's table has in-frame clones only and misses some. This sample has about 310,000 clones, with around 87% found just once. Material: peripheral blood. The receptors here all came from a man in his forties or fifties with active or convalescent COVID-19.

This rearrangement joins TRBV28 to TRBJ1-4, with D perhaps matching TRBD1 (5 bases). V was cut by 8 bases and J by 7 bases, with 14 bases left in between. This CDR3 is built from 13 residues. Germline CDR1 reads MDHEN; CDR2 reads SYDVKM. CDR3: CASREGLGEKLFF. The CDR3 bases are TGTGCCAGCCGGGAGGGGTTAGGTGAAAAACTGTTTTTT.

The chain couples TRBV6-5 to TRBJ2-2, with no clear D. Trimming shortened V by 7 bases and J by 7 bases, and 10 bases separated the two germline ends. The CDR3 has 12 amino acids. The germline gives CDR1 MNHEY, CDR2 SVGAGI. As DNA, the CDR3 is TGTGCCAGCACCGACACTTACGGGGAGCTGTTTTTT. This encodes CASTDTYGELFF.

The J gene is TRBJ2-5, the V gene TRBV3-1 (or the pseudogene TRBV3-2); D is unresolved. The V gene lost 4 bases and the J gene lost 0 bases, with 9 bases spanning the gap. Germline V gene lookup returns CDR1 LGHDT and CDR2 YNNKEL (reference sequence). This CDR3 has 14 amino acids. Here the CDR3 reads CASSLPTHQETQYF. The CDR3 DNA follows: TGTGCCAGCAGCCTCCCTACCCACCAAGAGACCCAGTACTTC.

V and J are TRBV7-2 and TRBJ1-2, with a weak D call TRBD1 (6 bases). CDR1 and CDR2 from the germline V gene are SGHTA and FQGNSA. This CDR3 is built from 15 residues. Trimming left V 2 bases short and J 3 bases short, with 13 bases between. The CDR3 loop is CASSLRSRGDYGYTF. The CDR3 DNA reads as TGTGCCAGCAGCTTACGGTCCAGGGGCGACTATGGCTACACCTTC.

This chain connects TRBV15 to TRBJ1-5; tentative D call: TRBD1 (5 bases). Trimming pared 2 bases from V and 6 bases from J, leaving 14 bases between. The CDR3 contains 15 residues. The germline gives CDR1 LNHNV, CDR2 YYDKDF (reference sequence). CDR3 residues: CATSRLRGEGQPQHF. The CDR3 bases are TGTGCCACCAGCAGACTTCGGGGGGAGGGTCAGCCCCAGCATTTT. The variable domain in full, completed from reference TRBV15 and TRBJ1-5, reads DAMVIQNPRYQVTQFGKPVTLSCSQTLNHNVMYWYQQKSSQAPKLLFHYYDKDFNNEADTPDNFQSRRPNTSFCFLDIRSPGLGDTAMYLCATSRLRGEGQPQHFGDGTRLSIL.

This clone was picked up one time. CDR3 nucleotides: TGTGCCAGCAGCGTAGGGACAGAAGAGACCCAGTACTTC. It is translated as CASSVGTEETQYF. The J gene is TRBJ2-5, the V gene TRBV9; D perhaps matches TRBD1 (6 bases). Germline assignment: CDR1 SGDLS and CDR2 YYNGEE. V lost 0 bases to trimming and J lost 3 bases, with 6 bases between them. CDR3 length: 13 amino acids.

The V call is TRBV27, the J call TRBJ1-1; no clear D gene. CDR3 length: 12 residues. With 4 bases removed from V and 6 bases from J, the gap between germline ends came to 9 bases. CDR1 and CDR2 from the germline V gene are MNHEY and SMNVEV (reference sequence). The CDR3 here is CASSSVYAEAFF. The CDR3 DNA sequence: TGTGCCAGCAGTTCCGTCTATGCTGAAGCTTTCTTT.

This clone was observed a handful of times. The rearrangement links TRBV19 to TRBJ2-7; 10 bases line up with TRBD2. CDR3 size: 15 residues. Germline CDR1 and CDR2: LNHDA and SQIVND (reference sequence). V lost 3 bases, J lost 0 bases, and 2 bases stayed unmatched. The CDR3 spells CASSIASGSSYEQYF. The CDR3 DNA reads TGTGCCAGTAGTATTGCTAGCGGGAGCTCCTACGAGCAGTACTTC.

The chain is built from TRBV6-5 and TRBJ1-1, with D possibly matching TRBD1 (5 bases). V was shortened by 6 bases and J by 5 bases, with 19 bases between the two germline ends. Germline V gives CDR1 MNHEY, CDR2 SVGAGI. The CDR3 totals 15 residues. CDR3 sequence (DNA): TGTGCCAGCAGGGGAAGTGTGGGGCTAGGGACTGAAGCTTTCTTT. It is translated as CASRGSVGLGTEAFF.

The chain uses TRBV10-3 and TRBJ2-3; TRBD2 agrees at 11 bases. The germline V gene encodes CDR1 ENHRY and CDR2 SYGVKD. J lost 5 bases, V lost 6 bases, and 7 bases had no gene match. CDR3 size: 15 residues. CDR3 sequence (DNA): TGTGCCATCAGCCTAGCGGGGGGCGCGGGAGATACGCAGTATTTT. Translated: CAISLAGGAGDTQYF.

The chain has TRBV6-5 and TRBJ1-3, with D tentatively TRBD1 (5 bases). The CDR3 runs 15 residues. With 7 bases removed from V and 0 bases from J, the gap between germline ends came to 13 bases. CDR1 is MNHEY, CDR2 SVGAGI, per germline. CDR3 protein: CASIGGVASGNTIYF. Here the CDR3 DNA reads TGTGCCAGCATTGGGGGGGTAGCCTCTGGAAACACCATATATTTT.

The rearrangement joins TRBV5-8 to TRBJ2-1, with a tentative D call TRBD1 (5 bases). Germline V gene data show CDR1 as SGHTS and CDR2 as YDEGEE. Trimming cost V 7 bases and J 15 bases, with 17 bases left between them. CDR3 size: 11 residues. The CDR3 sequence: CASSLYGALFF. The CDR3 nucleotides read TGTGCCAGCTCCCTCTATGGGGCTCTGTTCTTC.

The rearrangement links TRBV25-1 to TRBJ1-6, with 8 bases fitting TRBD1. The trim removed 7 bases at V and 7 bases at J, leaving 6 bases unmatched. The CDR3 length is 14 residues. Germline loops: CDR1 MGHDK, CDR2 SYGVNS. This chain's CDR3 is CASTRTGNNSPLHF. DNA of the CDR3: TGTGCCAGCACCAGGACAGGGAACAATTCACCCCTCCACTTT.